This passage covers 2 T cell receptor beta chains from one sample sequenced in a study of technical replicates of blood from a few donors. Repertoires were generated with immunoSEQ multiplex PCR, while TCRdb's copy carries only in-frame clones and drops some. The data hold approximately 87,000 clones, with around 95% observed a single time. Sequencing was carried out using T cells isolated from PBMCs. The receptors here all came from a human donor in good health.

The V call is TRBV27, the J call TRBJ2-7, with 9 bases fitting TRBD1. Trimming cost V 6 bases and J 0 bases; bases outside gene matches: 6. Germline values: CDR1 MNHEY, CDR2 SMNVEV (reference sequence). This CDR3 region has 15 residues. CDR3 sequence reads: CASRLTGGDSYEQYF. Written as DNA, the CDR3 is TGTGCCAGCAGGCTGACAGGGGGTGACTCCTACGAGCAGTACTTC.

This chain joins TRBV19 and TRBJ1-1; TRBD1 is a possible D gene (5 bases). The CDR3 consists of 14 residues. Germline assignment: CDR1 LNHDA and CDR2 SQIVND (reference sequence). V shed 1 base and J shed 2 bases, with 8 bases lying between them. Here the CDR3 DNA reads TGTGCCAGTAGTATAGTAGGGGTAAACACTGAAGCTTTCTTT. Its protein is CASSIVGVNTEAFF.